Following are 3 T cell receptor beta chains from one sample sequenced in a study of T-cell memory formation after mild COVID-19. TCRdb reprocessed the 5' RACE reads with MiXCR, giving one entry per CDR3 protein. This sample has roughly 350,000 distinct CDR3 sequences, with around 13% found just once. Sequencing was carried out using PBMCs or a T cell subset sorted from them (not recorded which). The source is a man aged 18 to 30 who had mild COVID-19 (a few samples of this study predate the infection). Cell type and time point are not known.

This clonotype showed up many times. The CDR3 sequence is CASSEAKVYSNQPQHF. CDR3 sequence (DNA): TGTGCCAGCAGTGAAGCGAAGGTTTATAGCAATCAGCCCCAGCATTTT. This sequence joins TRBV6-1 and TRBJ1-5; D gene uncertain. V lost 0 bases, J lost 0 bases, and 9 bases lay in between. Looked up from germline, CDR1 is MNHNS and CDR2 is SASEGT. This CDR3 region has 16 residues.

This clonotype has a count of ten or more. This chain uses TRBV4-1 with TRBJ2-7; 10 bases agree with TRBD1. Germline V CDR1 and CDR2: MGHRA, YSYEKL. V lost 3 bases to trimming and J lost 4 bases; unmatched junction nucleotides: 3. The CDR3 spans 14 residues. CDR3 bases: TGCGCCAGCAGCCAGGGGACAGGGGATTACGAGCAGTACTTC. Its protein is CASSQGTGDYEQYF.

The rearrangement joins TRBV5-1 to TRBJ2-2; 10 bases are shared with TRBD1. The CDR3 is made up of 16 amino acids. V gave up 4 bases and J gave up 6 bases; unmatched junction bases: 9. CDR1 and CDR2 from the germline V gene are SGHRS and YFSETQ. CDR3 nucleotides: TGCGCCAGCAGCCCCTGGAGCGGGACAGGGGCCGGGGAGCTGTTTTTT. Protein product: CASSPWSGTGAGELFF.